The rows below give T cell receptor beta chains drawn from one sample of a study of shared clonotypes between healthy human individuals. Sequencing used immunoSEQ multiplex PCR; TCRdb keeps in-frame clones, though not all of them. The table shows around 1,900,000 clones, with roughly 95% occurring only once. Specimen: naive CD8+ T cells from PBMCs. The receptors were gathered from a man aged 18 to 30 in good health. Some clones in this sample may be carry-over from other donors' samples. Both conserved end residues are part of each CDR3. The D gene is left open where the match is weak. Not every row has a clone size; where given, it reads once, few, many or a size class.

V gene	J gene	clone size	D gene	CDR3 DNA	CDR3 protein
TRBV15	TRBJ1-2	.	.	TGTGCCACCAGCTCCCTGGGGGGTGGGGATGGCTACACCTTC	CATSSLGGGDGYTF
TRBV4-1	TRBJ2-1	.	.	TGCGCCAGCAGCCAAGATGGGGCGGGCATGACCTACAATGAGCAGTTCTTC	CASSQDGAGMTYNEQFF
TRBV27	TRBJ2-4	.	.	TGTGCCAGCAGTTTACGCGTGGGCCAAAACATTCAGTACTTC	CASSLRVGQNIQYF
TRBV28	TRBJ2-1	.	TRBD1	TGTGCCAGCAGATGGAGGACAGGCAACTACAATGAGCAGTTCTTC	CASRWRTGNYNEQFF
TRBV9	TRBJ1-2	once	.	TGTGCCAGCAGCGTTTGGGGCGATGGCTACACCTTC	CASSVWGDGYTF
TRBV28	TRBJ2-3	.	.	TGTGCCAGCAGTTTTCTTGCACGGGATGGGTATACGCAGTATTTT	CASSFLARDGYTQYF
TRBV27	TRBJ1-1	.	.	TGTGCCAGCAGTTTATTTCAAGACGGAGCTGAGAGAGGAGCTTTCTTT	CASSLFQDGAERGAFF
TRBV5-1	TRBJ2-1	.	.	TGCGCCAGCAGCTTAGGTCGGGACTACAATGAGCAGTTCTTC	CASSLGRDYNEQFF
TRBV12-5	TRBJ1-1	.	.	TGTGCTAGTGGCCCAGGACAGAACACTGAAGCTTTCTTT	CASGPGQNTEAFF
TRBV11-3	TRBJ2-3	.	.	TGTGCCAGCAGTATTTACCCGGCAGATACGCAGTATTTT	CASSIYPADTQYF
TRBV2	TRBJ1-5	.	.	TGTGCCAGCAGTGAATTTCTCCCGGGGGCGCCTCTACAGCCCCAGCATTTT	CASSEFLPGAPLQPQHF
TRBV28	TRBJ2-7	.	.	TGTGCCAGCAGTTTCGGTCTGAACGAGCAGTACTTC	CASSFGLNEQYF
TRBV7-9	TRBJ2-1	.	.	TGTGCCAGCAGCTTAGTCTGGTCCGACCAGCAGTTCTTC	CASSLVWSDQQFF
TRBV28	TRBJ2-7	few	TRBD1	TGTGCCAGCAGTTTAGGACAGGGGGCCTACGAGCAGTACTTC	CASSLGQGAYEQYF
TRBV4-1	TRBJ2-3	.	TRBD2	TGCGCCAGCAGCCCTAGACTAGCGGTTTCCACAGATACGCAGTATTTT	CASSPRLAVSTDTQYF
TRBV27	TRBJ2-1	.	TRBD2	TGTGCCAGCAGTTATGTCCCTCCGGGGGGTGAGCAGTTCTTC	CASSYVPPGGEQFF
TRBV5-1	TRBJ2-1	few	TRBD2	TGCGCCAGCAGCTTGACTAGCGGGCCCTACAATGAGCAGTTCTTC	CASSLTSGPYNEQFF
TRBV6-6	TRBJ2-5	.	.	TGTGCCAGCAGTTGGGGGGGCGTACTCCAAGAGACCCAGTACTTC	CASSWGGVLQETQYF
TRBV30	TRBJ2-1	once	TRBD2	TGTGCCTGGGAAGGGAGCGGGGGCCCCTACAATGAGCAGTTCTTC	CAWEGSGGPYNEQFF
TRBV6-5	TRBJ2-7	.	.	TGTGCCAGCAGTTACGAGGCAGACAGCTACGAGCAGTACTTC	CASSYEADSYEQYF
TRBV4-3	TRBJ2-7	.	.	TGCGCCAGCAGCCAAGAGTGGGCTAGCAGCGAGCAGTACTTC	CASSQEWASSEQYF
TRBV27	TRBJ2-3	.	.	TGTGCCAGCAGTTTACTAGGATTTACAGATACGCAGTATTTT	CASSLLGFTDTQYF
TRBV9	TRBJ1-1	.	.	TGTGCCAGCAGCCCCGGGCGCACGGGCACTGAAGCTTTCTTT	CASSPGRTGTEAFF
TRBV6-1	TRBJ1-1	.	.	TGTGCCAGCAGCAAGGGGGACGTTGCTGAAGCTTTCTTT	CASSKGDVAEAFF
TRBV14	TRBJ2-7	.	.	TGTGCCAGCAGCCACCTTGAAACCTCCTACGAGCAGTACTTC	CASSHLETSYEQYF
TRBV9	TRBJ2-2	.	.	TGTGCCAGCAGCGAAGGGACCAACACCGGGGAGCTGTTTTTT	CASSEGTNTGELFF
TRBV2	TRBJ1-5	.	TRBD1	TGTGCCAGCGACCGGGACAGACTGTGGGACAATCAGCCCCAGCATTTT	CASDRDRLWDNQPQHF
TRBV2	TRBJ2-7	.	.	TGTGCCAGCAGTGACCGGGACTCAACCCCCGGCGAGCAGTACTTC	CASSDRDSTPGEQYF
TRBV28	TRBJ2-7	once	TRBD2	TGTGCCAGCAGTTTCCCGGGACTAGCCTACGAGCAGTACTTC	CASSFPGLAYEQYF
TRBV20-1	TRBJ1-2	.	.	TGCAGTTCAGCCATTCAGGGAAACTTC	CSSAIQGNF
TRBV6-6	TRBJ2-3	.	.	TGTGCCAGCAGTACGATAAGACAGGGCGGGGGAGATACGCAGTATTTT	CASSTIRQGGGDTQYF
TRBV18	TRBJ1-1	.	.	TGTGCCAGCTCCCAAGAGAGAGGCAGCGAAGCTTTCTTT	CASSQERGSEAFF
TRBV7-6	TRBJ2-5	.	.	TGTGCCAGCAGCTTAGACTACCGAGGAGCATTCGGGACCCAGTACTTC	CASSLDYRGAFGTQYF
TRBV12-5	TRBJ1-2	.	.	TGTGCTAGTTTTTGGGCGGATGGCTACACCTTC	CASFWADGYTF
TRBV10-3	TRBJ2-7	.	.	TGTGCCATCAGTACCCCGACTACGCATCAATACGAGCAGTACTTC	CAISTPTTHQYEQYF
TRBV27	TRBJ2-6	.	.	TGTGCCAGCAGTCCCTTCTCTGGGGCCAACGTCCTGACTTTC	CASSPFSGANVLTF
TRBV6-1	TRBJ2-7	.	.	TGTGCCAGCAGTGAAGCTGCCAGGGCACTCTACGAGCAGTACTTC	CASSEAARALYEQYF
TRBV10-1	TRBJ1-2	.	.	TGCGCCAGCAGACCCGAACTGATTTTTAACTATGGCTACACCTTC	CASRPELIFNYGYTF
TRBV11-2	TRBJ1-4	.	.	TGTGCCAGCAGCTCTTTTGGTGCTAATGAAAAACTGTTTTTT	CASSSFGANEKLFF
TRBV7-3	TRBJ2-3	.	TRBD2	TGTGCCAGCAGCTTAAGCCTAGCGGGGACTCCCGATACGCAGTATTTT	CASSLSLAGTPDTQYF
TRBV2	TRBJ2-7	.	TRBD1	TGTGCCAGCAGTGCAGACAGGGGCCCCTCCGAGCAGTACTTC	CASSADRGPSEQYF
TRBV7-7	TRBJ2-1	.	TRBD2	TGTGCCAGCAGCTTACGAGCGGGAGGGCCCTACAATGAGCAGTTCTTC	CASSLRAGGPYNEQFF
TRBV29-1	TRBJ2-5	.	TRBD1	TGCAGCGTTGATGGGACAGGGCCACAAGAGACCCAGTACTTC	CSVDGTGPQETQYF
TRBV2	TRBJ1-5	.	.	TGTGCCAGCAGTCCGTCTCGATCGGGGGGGGATCAGCCCCAGCATTTT	CASSPSRSGGDQPQHF
TRBV7-9	TRBJ2-1	.	.	TGTGCCAGCAGCCCACGAGGGGGGGGCTCCTACAATGAGCAGTTCTTC	CASSPRGGGSYNEQFF
TRBV7-9	TRBJ2-5	.	.	TGTGCCAGCAGCTTAGGGGGGACGTCAGAGACCCAGTACTTC	CASSLGGTSETQYF
TRBV6-5	TRBJ2-7	.	.	TGTGCCAGCAGTTACGATGACAGCTCCTACGAGCAGTACTTC	CASSYDDSSYEQYF
TRBV5-1	TRBJ1-1	.	.	TGCGCCAGCAGCTTCGGGCCGCACTCCGAACGAAAAAGAACGAACACTGAAGCTTTCTTT	CASSFGPHSERKRTNTEAFF
TRBV5-8	TRBJ2-7	.	TRBD1	TGTGCCAGCAGCTCACCCGGGACAGGCTTCTACGAGCAGTACTTC	CASSSPGTGFYEQYF
TRBV7-6	TRBJ2-2	.	.	TGTGCCAGCAGCTTAGGAATAAGAGAGTCGGGAGTAAGGCCCGGGGAGCTGTTTTTT	CASSLGIRESGVRPGELFF
TRBV5-1	TRBJ2-1	.	.	TGCGCCAGCAGCTTGGGGGAGGACCCCTACAATGAGCAGTTCTTC	CASSLGEDPYNEQFF
TRBV7-9	TRBJ1-4	.	.	TGTGCCAGCAGCCCAAGGGCGATCACCGATGAAAAACTGTTTTTT	CASSPRAITDEKLFF
TRBV28	TRBJ1-1	.	.	TGTGCCAGCAGTTCTTACGGGTTGGGAGCTTTCTTT	CASSSYGLGAFF
TRBV5-6	TRBJ2-1	.	.	TGTGCCAGCAGCTTTTTATCGGGAGCCGGCTACAATGAGCAGTTCTTC	CASSFLSGAGYNEQFF
TRBV5-8	TRBJ2-3	.	TRBD1	TGTGCCAGAGACCCCGGACAGGGGGCACGACCGCAGTATTTT	CARDPGQGARPQYF
TRBV27	TRBJ2-2	.	TRBD2	TGTGCCAGCAATACTCTGGGGACTAAAAAAAACACCGGGGAGCTGTTTTTT	CASNTLGTKKNTGELFF
TRBV4-2	TRBJ2-7	.	TRBD2	TGTGCCAGCAGCCAGGTGGGTTCACTAGCGGGAGGCCCGGAGCAGTACTTC	CASSQVGSLAGGPEQYF